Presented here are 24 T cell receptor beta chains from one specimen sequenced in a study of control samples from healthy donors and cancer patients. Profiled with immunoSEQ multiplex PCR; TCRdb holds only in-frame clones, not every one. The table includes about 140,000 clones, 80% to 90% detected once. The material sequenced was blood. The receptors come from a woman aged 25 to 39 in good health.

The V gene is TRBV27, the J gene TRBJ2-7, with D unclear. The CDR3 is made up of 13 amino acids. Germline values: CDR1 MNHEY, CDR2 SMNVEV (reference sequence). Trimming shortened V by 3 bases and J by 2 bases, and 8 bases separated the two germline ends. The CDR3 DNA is TGTGCCAGCAGTTTGAGCGAAGCCTACGAGCAGTACTTC. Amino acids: CASSLSEAYEQYF.

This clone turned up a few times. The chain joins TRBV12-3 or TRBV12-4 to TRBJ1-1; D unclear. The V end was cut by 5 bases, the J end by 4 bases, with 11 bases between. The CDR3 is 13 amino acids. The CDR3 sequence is CASSQGSRTEAFF. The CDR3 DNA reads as TGTGCCAGCAGTCAAGGGTCGCGCACTGAAGCTTTCTTT.

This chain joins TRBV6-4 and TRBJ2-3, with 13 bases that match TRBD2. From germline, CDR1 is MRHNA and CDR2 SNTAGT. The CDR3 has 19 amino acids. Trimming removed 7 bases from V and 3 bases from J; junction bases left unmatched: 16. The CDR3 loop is CASTLRSGLAGVSTDTQYF. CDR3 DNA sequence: TGTGCCAGCACATTACGGAGCGGACTAGCGGGAGTATCAACAGATACGCAGTATTTT.

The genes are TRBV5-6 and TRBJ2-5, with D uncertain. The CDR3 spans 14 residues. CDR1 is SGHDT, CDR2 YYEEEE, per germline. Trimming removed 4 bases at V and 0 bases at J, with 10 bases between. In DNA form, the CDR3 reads TGTGCCAGCAGCACTTACCCCCACCAAGAGACCCAGTACTTC. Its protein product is CASSTYPHQETQYF.

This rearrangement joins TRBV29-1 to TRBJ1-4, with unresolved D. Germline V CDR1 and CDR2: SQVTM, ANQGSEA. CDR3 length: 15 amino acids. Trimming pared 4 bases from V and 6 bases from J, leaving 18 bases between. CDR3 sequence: CSVGALGGGDEKLFF. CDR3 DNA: TGCAGCGTTGGGGCCCTGGGAGGTGGGGATGAAAAACTGTTTTTT.

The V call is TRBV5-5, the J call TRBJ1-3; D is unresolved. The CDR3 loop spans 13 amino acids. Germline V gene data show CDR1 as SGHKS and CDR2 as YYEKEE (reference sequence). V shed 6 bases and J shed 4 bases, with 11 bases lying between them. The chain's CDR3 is CASTYPGGNTIYF. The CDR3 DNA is TGTGCCAGCACCTACCCCGGAGGAAACACCATATATTTT.

The CDR3 bases are TGTGCCAGCAGCATAGGACAGGGGGCTTGGGGAACTGAAGCTTTCTTT. Protein product: CASSIGQGAWGTEAFF. The V and J genes are TRBV9 and TRBJ1-1; 11 nucleotides agree with TRBD1. Germline CDR1 is SGDLS and CDR2 is YYNGEE. The V and J ends lost 4 bases and 5 bases, in that order; junction bases with no gene match: 10. The CDR3 extends over 16 amino acids.

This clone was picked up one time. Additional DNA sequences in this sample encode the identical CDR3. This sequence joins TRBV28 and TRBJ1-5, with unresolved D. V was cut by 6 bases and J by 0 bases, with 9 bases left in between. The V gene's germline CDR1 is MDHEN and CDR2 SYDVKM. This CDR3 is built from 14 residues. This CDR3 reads CASSPTASNQPQHF. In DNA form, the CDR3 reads TGTGCCAGCAGCCCGACCGCTAGCAATCAGCCCCAGCATTTT. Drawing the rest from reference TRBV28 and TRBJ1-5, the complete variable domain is DVKVTQSSRYLVKRTGEKVFLECVQDMDHENMFWYRQDPGLGLRLIYFSYDVKMKEKGDIPEGYSVSREKKERFSLILESASTNQTSMYLCASSPTASNQPQHFGDGTRLSIL.

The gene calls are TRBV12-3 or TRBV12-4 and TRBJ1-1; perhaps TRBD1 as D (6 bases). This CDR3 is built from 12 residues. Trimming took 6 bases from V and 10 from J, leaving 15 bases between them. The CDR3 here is CASSPQGIGAFF. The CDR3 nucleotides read TGTGCCAGCAGCCCACAGGGTATAGGAGCTTTCTTT.

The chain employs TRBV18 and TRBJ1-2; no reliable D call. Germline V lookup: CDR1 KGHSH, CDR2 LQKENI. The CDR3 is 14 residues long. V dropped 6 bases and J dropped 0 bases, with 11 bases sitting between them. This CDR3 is CASSPVRANYGYTF. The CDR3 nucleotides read TGTGCCAGCTCCCCCGTCAGAGCTAACTATGGCTACACCTTC.

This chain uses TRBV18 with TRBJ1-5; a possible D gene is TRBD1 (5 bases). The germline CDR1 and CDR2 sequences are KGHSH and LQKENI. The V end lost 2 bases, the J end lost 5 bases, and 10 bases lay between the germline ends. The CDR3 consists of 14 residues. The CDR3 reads CASSPGTGDQPQHF. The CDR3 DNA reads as TGTGCCAGCTCACCAGGGACGGGGGATCAGCCCCAGCATTTT.

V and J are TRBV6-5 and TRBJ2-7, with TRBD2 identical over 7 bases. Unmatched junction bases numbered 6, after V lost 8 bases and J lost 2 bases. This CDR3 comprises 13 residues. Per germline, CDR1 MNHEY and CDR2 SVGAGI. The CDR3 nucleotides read TGTGCCAGCTCTGGGACTACCGCCTACGAGCAGTACTTC. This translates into CASSGTTAYEQYF.

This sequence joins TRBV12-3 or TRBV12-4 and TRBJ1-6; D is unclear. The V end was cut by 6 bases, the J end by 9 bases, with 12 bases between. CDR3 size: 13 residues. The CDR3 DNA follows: TGTGCCAGCAGCCCATCGCTGGGTTCACCCCTCCACTTT. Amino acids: CASSPSLGSPLHF.

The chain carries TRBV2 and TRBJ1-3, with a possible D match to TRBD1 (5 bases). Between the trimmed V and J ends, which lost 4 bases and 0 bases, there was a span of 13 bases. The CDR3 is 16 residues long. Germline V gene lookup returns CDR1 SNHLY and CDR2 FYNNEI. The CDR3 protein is CASSGIGQPSGNTIYF. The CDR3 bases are TGTGCCAGCAGTGGAATTGGACAACCCTCTGGAAACACCATATATTTT. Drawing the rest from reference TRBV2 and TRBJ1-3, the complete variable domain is EPEVTQTPSHQVTQMGQEVILRCVPISNHLYFYWYRQILGQKVEFLVSFYNNEISEKSEIFDDQFSVERPDGSNFTLKIRSTKLEDSAMYFCASSGIGQPSGNTIYFGEGSWLTVV.

The CDR3 region is CASSAASGGGNSPLHF. In DNA, the CDR3 is TGTGCCAGTAGTGCCGCCTCCGGGGGCGGTAATTCACCCCTCCACTTT. The chain links TRBV19 to TRBJ1-6, with D tentatively TRBD1 (6 bases). Germline V CDR1 and CDR2: LNHDA, SQIVND (reference sequence). V dropped 5 bases and J dropped 6 bases, with 17 bases sitting between them. CDR3 length: 16 residues.

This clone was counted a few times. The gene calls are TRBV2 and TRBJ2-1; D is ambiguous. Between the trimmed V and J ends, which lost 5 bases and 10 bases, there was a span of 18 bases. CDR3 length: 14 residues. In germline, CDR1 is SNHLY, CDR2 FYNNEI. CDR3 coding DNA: TGTGCCAGCAGTAGTGACTCGCCAATGGGGGAGCAGTTCTTC. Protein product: CASSSDSPMGEQFF.

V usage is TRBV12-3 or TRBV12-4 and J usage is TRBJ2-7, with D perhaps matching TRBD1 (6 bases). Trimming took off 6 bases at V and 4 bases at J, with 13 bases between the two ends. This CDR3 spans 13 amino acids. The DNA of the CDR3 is TGTGCCAGCAGAGACAGGAATGGGTACGAGCAGTACTTC. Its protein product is CASRDRNGYEQYF.

The CDR3 DNA sequence: TGCAGCGTTGAAGACCCTCAACTAGCGATCTCTGATACGCAGTATTTT. This encodes CSVEDPQLAISDTQYF. The genes are TRBV29-1 and TRBJ2-3; 7 nucleotides match TRBD2. The CDR3 runs to 16 residues. The junction had 12 bases not matched to a gene; V was cut back by 0 bases and J by 6 bases. CDR1 and CDR2 from the germline V gene are SQVTM and ANQGSEA.

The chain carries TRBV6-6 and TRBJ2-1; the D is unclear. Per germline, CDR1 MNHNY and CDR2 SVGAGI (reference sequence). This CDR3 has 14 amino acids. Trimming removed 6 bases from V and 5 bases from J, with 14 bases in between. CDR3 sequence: CASRQDDTNNEQFF. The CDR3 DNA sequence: TGTGCCAGCAGACAAGATGATACCAACAATGAGCAGTTCTTC.

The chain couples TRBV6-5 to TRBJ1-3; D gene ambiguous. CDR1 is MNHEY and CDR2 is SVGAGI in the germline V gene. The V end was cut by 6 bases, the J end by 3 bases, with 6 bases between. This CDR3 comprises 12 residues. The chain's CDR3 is CASRLGGNTIYF. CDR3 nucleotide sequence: TGTGCCAGCAGGCTCGGTGGAAACACCATATATTTT.

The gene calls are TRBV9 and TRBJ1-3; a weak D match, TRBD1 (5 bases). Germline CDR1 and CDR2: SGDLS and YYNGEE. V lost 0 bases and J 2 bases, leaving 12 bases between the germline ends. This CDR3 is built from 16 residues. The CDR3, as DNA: TGTGCCAGCAGCGTAGGGGGGTCTGTCCCTGGAAACACCATATATTTT. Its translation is CASSVGGSVPGNTIYF.

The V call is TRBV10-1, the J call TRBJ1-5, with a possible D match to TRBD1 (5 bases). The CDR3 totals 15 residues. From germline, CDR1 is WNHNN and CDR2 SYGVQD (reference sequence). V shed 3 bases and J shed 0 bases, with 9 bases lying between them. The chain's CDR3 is CASSDGTNSNQPQHF. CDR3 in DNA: TGCGCCAGCAGTGATGGGACGAATAGCAATCAGCCCCAGCATTTT.

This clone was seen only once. The CDR3 protein is CASRDKAERFF. The CDR3 DNA is TGCGCCAGCAGGGATAAGGCAGAGAGGTTCTTC. J is TRBJ2-1 and V is TRBV5-1; D is unclear. Germline V gene lookup returns CDR1 SGHRS and CDR2 YFSETQ. The germline V and J ends were trimmed by 5 bases and 15 bases, with 15 bases remaining between them. The CDR3 has 11 residues.

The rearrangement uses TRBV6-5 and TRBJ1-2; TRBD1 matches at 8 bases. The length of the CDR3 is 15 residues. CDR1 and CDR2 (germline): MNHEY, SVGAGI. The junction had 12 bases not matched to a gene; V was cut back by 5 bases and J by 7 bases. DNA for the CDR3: TGTGCCAGCAGTACGGGACAGGCCTTTGATGGTGGCTACACCTTC. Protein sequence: CASSTGQAFDGGYTF.